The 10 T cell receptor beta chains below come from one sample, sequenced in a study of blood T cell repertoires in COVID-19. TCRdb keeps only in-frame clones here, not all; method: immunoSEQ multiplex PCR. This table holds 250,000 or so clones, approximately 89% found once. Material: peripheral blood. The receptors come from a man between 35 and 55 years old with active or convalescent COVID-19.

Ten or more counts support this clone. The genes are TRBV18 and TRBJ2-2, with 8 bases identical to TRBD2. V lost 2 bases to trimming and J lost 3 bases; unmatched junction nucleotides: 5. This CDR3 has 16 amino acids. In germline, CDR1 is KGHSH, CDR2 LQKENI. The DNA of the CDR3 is TGTGCCAGCTCACCAACCTCTAGCGGGCACACCGGGGAGCTGTTTTTT. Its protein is CASSPTSSGHTGELFF.

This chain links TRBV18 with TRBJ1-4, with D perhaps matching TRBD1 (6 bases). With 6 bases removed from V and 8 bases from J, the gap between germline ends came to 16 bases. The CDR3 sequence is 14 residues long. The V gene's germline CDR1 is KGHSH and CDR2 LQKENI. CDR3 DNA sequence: TGTGCCAGCTCGCGGACAGCCACAGGGGAAAAACTGTTTTTT. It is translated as CASSRTATGEKLFF.

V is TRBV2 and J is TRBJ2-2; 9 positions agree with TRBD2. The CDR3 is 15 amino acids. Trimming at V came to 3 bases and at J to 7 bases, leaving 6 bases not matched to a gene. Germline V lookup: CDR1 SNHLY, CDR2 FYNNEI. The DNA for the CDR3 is TGTGCCAGCAGTGAGCTAGCGGGAAGCGGCGGGGAGCTGTTTTTT. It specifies CASSELAGSGGELFF.

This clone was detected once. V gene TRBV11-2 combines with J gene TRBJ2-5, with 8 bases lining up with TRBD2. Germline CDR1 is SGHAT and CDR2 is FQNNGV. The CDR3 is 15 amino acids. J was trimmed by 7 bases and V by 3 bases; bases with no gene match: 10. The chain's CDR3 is CASSLTGGRLGTQYF. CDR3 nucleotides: TGTGCCAGCAGCTTGACGGGAGGGCGTTTGGGGACCCAGTACTTC.

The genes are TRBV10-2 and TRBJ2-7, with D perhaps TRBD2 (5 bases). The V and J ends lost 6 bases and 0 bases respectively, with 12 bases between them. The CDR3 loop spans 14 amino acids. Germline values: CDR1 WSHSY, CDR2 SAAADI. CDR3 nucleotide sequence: TGCGCCAGCAGGGCCGGGGTCAGCTCCTACGAGCAGTACTTC. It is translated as CASRAGVSSYEQYF.

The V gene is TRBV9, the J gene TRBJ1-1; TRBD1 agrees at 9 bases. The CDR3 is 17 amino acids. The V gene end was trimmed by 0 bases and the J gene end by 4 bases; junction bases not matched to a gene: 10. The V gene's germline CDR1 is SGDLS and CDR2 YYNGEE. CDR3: CASSVATGGWGGTEAFF. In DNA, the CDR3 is TGTGCCAGCAGCGTAGCGACAGGGGGGTGGGGCGGCACTGAAGCTTTCTTT.

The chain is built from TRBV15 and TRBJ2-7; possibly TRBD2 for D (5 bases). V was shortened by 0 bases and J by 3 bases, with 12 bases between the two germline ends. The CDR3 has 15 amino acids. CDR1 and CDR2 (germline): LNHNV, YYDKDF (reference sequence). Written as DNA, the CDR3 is TGTGCCACCAGCAGAGATCGGGGAATGGGCTACGAGCAGTACTTC. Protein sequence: CATSRDRGMGYEQYF.

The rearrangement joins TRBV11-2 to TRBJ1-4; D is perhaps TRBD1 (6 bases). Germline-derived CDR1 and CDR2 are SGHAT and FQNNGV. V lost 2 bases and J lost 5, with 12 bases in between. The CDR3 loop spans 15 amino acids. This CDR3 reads CASSLSAGANEKLFF. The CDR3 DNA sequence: TGTGCCAGCAGCTTATCGGCAGGGGCGAATGAAAAACTGTTTTTT. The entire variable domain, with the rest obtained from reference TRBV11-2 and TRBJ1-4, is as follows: EAGVAQSPRYKIIEKRQSVAFWCNPISGHATLYWYQQILGQGPKLLIQFQNNGVVDDSQLPKDRFSAERLKGVDSTLKIQPAKLEDSAVYLCASSLSAGANEKLFFGSGTQLSVL.

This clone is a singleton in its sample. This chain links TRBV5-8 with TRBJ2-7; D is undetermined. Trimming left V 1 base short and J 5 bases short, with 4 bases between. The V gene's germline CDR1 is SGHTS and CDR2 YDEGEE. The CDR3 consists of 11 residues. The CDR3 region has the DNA TGTGCCAGCAGCTTGATAAACGAGCAGTACTTC. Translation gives CASSLINEQYF.

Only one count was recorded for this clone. The CDR3 spells CASSSRTGLETQYF. CDR3 DNA: TGTGCCAGCAGCTCCCGGACAGGGCTAGAGACCCAGTACTTC. The J gene is TRBJ2-5, the V gene TRBV11-2, with 8 bases identical to TRBD1. J lost 4 bases, V lost 4 bases, and 5 bases had no gene match. The CDR3 is 14 amino acids. In germline, CDR1 is SGHAT, CDR2 FQNNGV.